One and the same sample provided the 14 T cell receptor beta chains below, sequenced in a study (dated by TCRdb to 2016 to 2017). Library creation used RT-PCR. The data were produced on an Illumina MiSeq. TCRdb redid the processing of the public reads, applying fastp at Q25 and MiXCR, and retained in-frame beta chains. Under each unique CDR3 protein, matching rows form one entry showing the most common genes and DNA. The sample records about 680,000 distinct CDR3 sequences, approximately 14% of which are singletons. The ten most abundant clones make up 3% to 4.5% of the sample. Sequencing was done on a sample of memory CD4+ T cells from blood. The receptors were gathered from a female donor in good health, serving as a healthy control.

The chain links TRBV5-1 to TRBJ2-5, with D possibly being TRBD1 or TRBD2 (5 bases each). This CDR3 region has 16 residues. Trimming took off 0 bases at V and 5 bases at J, with 17 bases between the two ends. Germline values: CDR1 SGHRS, CDR2 YFSETQ. CDR3 DNA sequence: TGCGCCAGCAGCTTGGGCCCGAGTGGAGAGGGGGAGACCCAGTACTTC. Its translation: CASSLGPSGEGETQYF. Supplemented by reference TRBV5-1 and TRBJ2-5, the full variable domain reads KAGVTQTPRYLIKTRGQQVTLSCSPISGHRSVSWYQQTPGQGLQFLFEYFSETQRNKGNFPGRFSGRQFSNSRSEMNVSTLELGDSALYLCASSLGPSGEGETQYFGPGTRLLVL.

The chain employs TRBV5-4 and TRBJ1-6; 10 nucleotides agree with TRBD1. Germline trimming cut 0 bases from V and 9 bases from J; bases unmatched to any gene: 3. There are 15 residues in the CDR3. The V gene's germline CDR1 is SGHNT and CDR2 YYREEE (reference sequence). CDR3 coding DNA: TGTGCCAGCAGCTTGGGGGACAGGGGTTCTTCACCCCTCCACTTT. Translated, it gives CASSLGDRGSSPLHF.

This clonotype was seen only a few times. This chain uses TRBV5-1 with TRBJ1-2; 8 nucleotides match TRBD1. CDR3 size: 16 residues. Germline loops: CDR1 SGHRS, CDR2 YFSETQ. The trim removed 0 bases at V and 0 bases at J, leaving 4 bases unmatched. Here the CDR3 reads CASSLGTGGPNYGYTF. Here the CDR3 DNA reads TGCGCCAGCAGCTTGGGTACAGGGGGACCTAACTATGGCTACACCTTC.

A few counts support this clonotype. This chain links TRBV20-1 with TRBJ2-2; the match to TRBD2 covers 10 bases. Germline CDR1 and CDR2: DFQATT and SNEGSKA (reference sequence). The V segment lost 2 bases and the J segment 6 bases; nucleotides outside the gene matches: 3. The CDR3 contains 14 residues. The DNA for the CDR3 is TGCAGTGCTAGACTAGCGGGAGAAGCCGGGGAGCTGTTTTTT. Protein: CSARLAGEAGELFF.

This clonotype was detected only a few times. V usage is TRBV20-1 and J usage is TRBJ2-7; TRBD1 aligns across 12 bases. The CDR3 is made up of 15 amino acids. Trimming removed 8 bases from V and 3 bases from J; junction bases left unmatched: 11. The germline V gene has CDR1 DFQATT and CDR2 SNEGSKA (reference sequence). Written as DNA, the CDR3 is TGCAGTACTTTAAACCGGGACAGGGGGCTCTACGAGCAGTACTTC. Amino acids: CSTLNRDRGLYEQYF.

Only a few counts were recorded for this clonotype. This chain connects TRBV6-2 or TRBV6-3 to TRBJ2-7; possibly TRBD2 for D (6 bases). Germline-derived CDR1 and CDR2 are MNHEY and SVGEGT. V lost 10 bases and J lost 0, with 16 bases in between. This CDR3 comprises 14 residues. In DNA, the CDR3 is TGTGCCACCGACCGGTGGAGGGACTCCTACGAGCAGTACTTC. Its translation: CATDRWRDSYEQYF.

CDR3 residues: CASSESGWGPSTDTQYF. DNA of the CDR3: TGTGCCAGCAGTGAATCAGGGTGGGGTCCTAGCACAGATACGCAGTATTTT. V and J are TRBV25-1 and TRBJ2-3, with D possibly matching TRBD1 (5 bases). The CDR3 sequence is 17 residues long. The germline gives CDR1 MGHDK, CDR2 SYGVNS. Trimming shortened V by 1 base and J by 0 bases, and 14 bases separated the two germline ends. The full variable domain, in which reference TRBV25-1 and TRBJ2-3 provide the parts outside the CDR3, is EADIYQTPRYLVIGTGKKITLECSQTMGHDKMYWYQQDPGMELHLIHYSYGVNSTEKGDLSSESTVSRIRTEHFPLTLESARPSHTSQYLCASSESGWGPSTDTQYFGPGTRLTVL.

The rearrangement joins TRBV7-9 to TRBJ1-2, with D unclear. V shed 3 bases and J shed 3 bases, with 8 bases lying between them. The length of the CDR3 is 13 residues. Germline CDR1 is SEHNR and CDR2 is FQNEAQ (reference sequence). This CDR3 reads CASSFPPDYGYTF. Here the CDR3 DNA reads TGTGCCAGCAGCTTTCCCCCGGACTATGGCTACACCTTC. Supplemented by reference TRBV7-9 and TRBJ1-2, the full variable domain reads DTGVSQNPRHKITKRGQNVTFRCDPISEHNRLYWYRQTLGQGPEFLTYFQNEAQLEKSRLLSDRFSAERPKGSFSTLEIQRTEQGDSAMYLCASSFPPDYGYTFGSGTRLTVV.

This clonotype was observed at least ten times. The rearrangement uses TRBV27 and TRBJ1-6, with TRBD1 matching over 9 bases. The J segment lost 6 bases and the V segment lost 4 bases, leaving 7 bases of the junction unmatched. This CDR3 comprises 16 residues. Germline CDR1 MNHEY, CDR2 SMNVEV (reference sequence). The CDR3: CASSSLQGASNSPLHF. DNA of the CDR3: TGTGCCAGCAGTTCCCTACAGGGGGCGAGTAATTCACCCCTCCACTTT.

V gene TRBV5-4 combines with J gene TRBJ2-1; 9 bases map to TRBD2. CDR1 and CDR2 from the germline V gene are SGHNT and YYREEE (reference sequence). Germline trimming cut 4 bases from V and 8 bases from J; bases unmatched to any gene: 13. The length of the CDR3 is 16 residues. In DNA form, the CDR3 reads TGTGCCAGCAGCCTCGGCGGGGGGGCTACGTTCCATGAGCAGTTCTTC. Translating it yields CASSLGGGATFHEQFF.

This clonotype has just a few counts. J is TRBJ1-6 and V is TRBV4-1; 9 nucleotides line up with TRBD1. Germline V gene lookup returns CDR1 MGHRA and CDR2 YSYEKL. The CDR3 is 17 amino acids. Germline trimming cut 0 bases from V and 7 bases from J; bases unmatched to any gene: 7. Here the CDR3 reads CASSQDSPGQGNSPLHF. The CDR3, as DNA: TGCGCCAGCAGCCAAGACTCTCCGGGACAGGGCAATTCACCCCTCCACTTT.

This clonotype was observed many times. The CDR3 bases are TGCAGTGCTCGACTTGGGGATAATTCACCCCTCCACTTT. This gives the protein CSARLGDNSPLHF. V usage is TRBV20-1 and J usage is TRBJ1-6; D is undetermined. Germline lookup yields CDR1 DFQATT and CDR2 SNEGSKA (reference sequence). Trimming took off 5 bases at V and 5 bases at J, with 10 bases between the two ends. CDR3 length equals 13 residues.

The chain employs TRBV28 and TRBJ2-3; D is possibly TRBD1 (6 bases). The CDR3 length is 16 residues. The germline V gene has CDR1 MDHEN and CDR2 SYDVKM. Trimming shortened V by 2 bases and J by 6 bases, and 18 bases separated the two germline ends. The chain's CDR3 is CASSLIGRGVEDTQYF. The CDR3 bases are TGTGCCAGCAGTTTAATAGGCAGGGGTGTGGAGGATACGCAGTATTTT.

Here the CDR3 reads CASSQGRERELFF. The CDR3 DNA reads as TGTGCCAGCAGCCAAGGACGAGAACGGGAGCTGTTTTTT. The rearrangement joins TRBV4-2 to TRBJ2-2; no firm D call. The CDR3 spans 13 residues. Germline V gene data show CDR1 as LGHNA and CDR2 as YNFKEQ. Trimming shortened V by 1 base and J by 9 bases, and 9 bases separated the two germline ends.